Listed here is a single TCR beta chain. It has no known antigen specificity. Base quality data are lacking; no much larger clone is found one base away. These data are taken from a study of T cell changes during pregnancy in multiple sclerosis (dated by TCRdb to about 2019). Looking at the study overall: The study examined how the T cell repertoire changed over the course of pregnancy in women with multiple sclerosis.

Library method: the immunoSEQ multiplex PCR assay. Drawn from immuneACCESS, this table holds only the in-frame rearrangements with V and J called that TCRdb kept. Clones are partly lost; checked studies trace under half to an unresolved V gene and leave the rest unexplained. The sample table records some 36,000 clones; approximately 90% of these occur just once. The ten largest clones capture around 4.3% of the sample. V is shortened by 6 bases, J by 0 bases, and the region joining them spans 15 bases. Taken from cysteine to phenylalanine, the CDR3 has 15 residues. CDR3 DNA only is kept here, 45 bases in frame from base 1. Taken from the germline V gene, the CDR1 and CDR2 loops are SGHTA and FQGNSA.

This TCR was sampled from a female donor in good health, enrolled as a control in a pregnancy study. This sample comprised peripheral blood, obtained in the second trimester of pregnancy. The rearranged chain carries TRBV7-2 and TRBJ2-7; TRBD1 might be the D gene, on 6 matching bases. The DNA reads TGTGCCAGCAGACAAGATCGAGGGGGCTCCTACGAGCAGTACTTC. Its amino acids are CASRQDRGGSYEQYF.